The rows below give T cell receptor beta chains drawn from one sample of a study of OX40 agonist ivuxolimab in advanced cancers. The data were produced by immunoSEQ multiplex PCR, yet TCRdb's version contains in-frame clones alone and is incomplete. This repertoire shows 60,000 or so clones, 80% to 90% found once; its top ten account for about 0.8%. Sequences were derived from CD4+ or CD8+ T cells sorted from blood, sampled in a trial of the OX40 agonist ivuxolimab. The source is an adult with an advanced solid tumor such as melanoma, head and neck, liver or kidney cancer. Both conserved end residues are part of each CDR3. The D gene is left open where the match is weak. Not all rows give a size; the values are once, few, many and, for expanded clones, a class.

clone_size j_call d_call v_call cdr3_aa cdr3_nt
NA TRBJ2-3 TRBD1 TRBV27 CASSLSSGTGEDTQYF TGTGCCAGCAGTCTATCCTCCGGGACAGGGGAAGATACGCAGTATTTT
NA TRBJ1-5 NA TRBV19 CASSIGASNQPQHF TGTGCCAGTAGTATAGGTGCGAGCAATCAGCCCCAGCATTTT
NA TRBJ1-2 NA TRBV28 CASSFRGGYGYTF TGTGCCAGCAGTTTCCGGGGGGGCTATGGCTACACCTTC
NA TRBJ2-1 NA TRBV7-7 CASSASQGFNEQFF TGTGCCAGCAGCGCCTCACAGGGTTTCAATGAGCAGTTCTTC
NA TRBJ2-2 NA TRBV5-1 CASSLALLSPGELFF TGCGCCAGCAGCTTGGCCTTATTGTCTCCGGGGGAGCTGTTTTTT
NA TRBJ2-3 TRBD2 TRBV9 CASSALTSGTDTQYF TGTGCCAGCAGCGCCCTGACTAGCGGCACAGATACGCAGTATTTT
NA TRBJ1-2 TRBD1 TRBV6-4 CASRPHGQGNYGYTF TGTGCCAGCAGACCCCACGGACAGGGCAACTATGGCTACACCTTC
NA TRBJ2-2 TRBD1 TRBV2 CASSLGQAPNTGELFF TGTGCCAGCAGCCTCGGACAGGCACCTAACACCGGGGAGCTGTTTTTT
NA TRBJ2-6 NA TRBV10-3 CAISESAGKGSLSGANVLTF TGTGCCATCAGTGAGTCAGCCGGAAAAGGCAGCCTCTCTGGGGCCAACGTCCTGACTTTC
NA TRBJ1-5 TRBD1 TRBV19 CASTGTGSNQPQHF TGTGCCAGTACCGGGACAGGGAGCAATCAGCCCCAGCATTTT
NA TRBJ2-7 TRBD1 TRBV6-6 CASSLAGQGYEQYF TGTGCCAGCAGCCTCGCAGGACAGGGGTACGAGCAGTACTTC
once TRBJ2-1 NA TRBV19 CASSEADLDEQFF TGTGCCAGTAGTGAAGCCGACCTGGATGAGCAGTTCTTC
NA TRBJ1-1 NA TRBV5-1 CASSLVSGINTEAFF TGCGCCAGCAGCTTGGTTTCAGGGATAAACACTGAAGCTTTCTTT
NA TRBJ2-1 TRBD2 TRBV5-1 CASRTLAGANNEQFF TGCGCCAGCAGGACCCTAGCGGGAGCCAACAATGAGCAGTTCTTC
once TRBJ2-7 NA TRBV5-6 CASSQAVSLYEQYF TGTGCCAGCAGCCAAGCGGTTTCCCTCTACGAGCAGTACTTC
NA TRBJ1-2 NA TRBV4-2 CASSQDLVGTNYGYTF TGTGCCAGCAGCCAAGATCTAGTAGGGACTAACTATGGCTACACCTTC
NA TRBJ1-3 NA TRBV18 CASSAQRAGNTIYF TGTGCCAGCTCAGCGCAGAGAGCTGGAAACACCATATATTTT
NA TRBJ1-1 TRBD1 TRBV19 CASRVGTANTEAFF TGTGCCAGCCGGGTGGGGACAGCGAACACTGAAGCTTTCTTT
NA TRBJ1-4 TRBD1 TRBV25-1 CASSNRRTGGIEKLFF TGTGCCAGCAGTAACCGCCGGACAGGGGGCATTGAAAAACTGTTTTTT
NA TRBJ2-1 NA TRBV5-4 CASSLAASSYNEQFF TGTGCCAGCAGCTTAGCGGCGAGCTCCTACAATGAGCAGTTCTTC
NA TRBJ2-3 TRBD1 TRBV5-1 CASSRTGSLTDTQYF TGCGCCAGCAGCAGGACAGGGTCTTTGACAGATACGCAGTATTTT
NA TRBJ2-5 NA TRBV21-1 CASSRPKGSVFQETQYF TGTGCCAGCAGCAGACCCAAGGGGAGTGTATTCCAAGAGACCCAGTACTTC
NA TRBJ1-1 TRBD1 TRBV5-1 CASSLGLQGQGTEAFF TGCGCCAGCAGCTTGGGACTACAGGGACAGGGCACTGAAGCTTTCTTT
NA TRBJ1-1 NA TRBV19 CASSIVGSGLKNTEAFF TGTGCCAGTAGTATAGTAGGGTCAGGACTAAAGAACACTGAAGCTTTCTTT